These T cell receptor beta chains were read from a single sample in a study of T cells expressing NK-cell markers. One entry per CDR3 protein, without DNA, is what TCRdb gives after re-calling the 5' RACE reads. The sample totals approximately 6,000 distinct CDR3 sequences; its top ten clones hold 50% to 75%. The source material was blood T cells: a sorted CD56 or NKG2C T cell subset, CD4+ or CD8+ T cells, or bulk PBMC T cells (not recorded which). Every receptor here comes from a man younger than 35 in good health. Both conserved end residues are part of each CDR3. Some rows have no size entry. The others give once, few or many, or a class for an expanded clone.

clone size: NA
J gene: TRBJ2-5
V gene: TRBV6-1
CDR3 protein: CASSETQGFVRETQYF

clone size: NA
J gene: TRBJ1-1
V gene: TRBV6-5
CDR3 protein: CASSYGQGGTEAFF

clone size: NA
J gene: TRBJ2-1
V gene: TRBV6-5
CDR3 protein: CASRPSPGRTGWNEQFF

clone size: medium-sized
J gene: TRBJ2-2
V gene: TRBV24-1
CDR3 protein: CATSENTVDTGELFF

clone size: NA
J gene: TRBJ2-7
V gene: TRBV7-9
CDR3 protein: CASSSSLTTYEQYF

clone size: NA
J gene: TRBJ2-3
V gene: TRBV7-9
CDR3 protein: CASSLARTGPLTDTQYF

clone size: NA
J gene: TRBJ2-7
V gene: TRBV5-1
CDR3 protein: CASSWGRAPGSYEQYF

clone size: NA
J gene: TRBJ2-5
V gene: TRBV5-6
CDR3 protein: CASSLGSPRGRTSGTETQYF

clone size: NA
J gene: TRBJ2-2
V gene: TRBV4-3
CDR3 protein: CASSQGTSVTGELFF

clone size: NA
J gene: TRBJ2-1
V gene: TRBV19
CDR3 protein: CASSSGTSDYNEQFF

clone size: NA
J gene: TRBJ2-5
V gene: TRBV24-1
CDR3 protein: CATSDRGRTVVETQYF

clone size: NA
J gene: TRBJ2-1
V gene: TRBV7-2
CDR3 protein: CASSLEPQSDEQFF

clone size: medium-sized
J gene: TRBJ1-1
V gene: TRBV20-1
CDR3 protein: CSASIRDTEAFF

clone size: NA
J gene: TRBJ2-1
V gene: TRBV5-4
CDR3 protein: CASSGTSGTSSYNEQFF

clone size: NA
J gene: TRBJ2-5
V gene: TRBV6-4
CDR3 protein: CASSPGTGGQETQYF

clone size: medium-sized
J gene: TRBJ1-2
V gene: TRBV27
CDR3 protein: CASSLARDYGYTF

clone size: medium-sized
J gene: TRBJ2-1
V gene: TRBV7-8
CDR3 protein: CASERAFVGNEQFF

clone size: NA
J gene: TRBJ1-1
V gene: TRBV29-1
CDR3 protein: CSVESPRDRNTEAFF

clone size: medium-sized
J gene: TRBJ2-6
V gene: TRBV6-4
CDR3 protein: CASSDSGANVLTF

clone size: NA
J gene: TRBJ2-3
V gene: TRBV3-1
CDR3 protein: CASSPSSGRTDTQYF

clone size: medium-sized
J gene: TRBJ2-1
V gene: TRBV6-5
CDR3 protein: CASSYSIGLANEQFF

clone size: NA
J gene: TRBJ2-1
V gene: TRBV6-4
CDR3 protein: CASSDSEAGDYNEQFF

clone size: NA
J gene: TRBJ2-3
V gene: TRBV7-2
CDR3 protein: CASSPVSGYTDTQYF

clone size: NA
J gene: TRBJ2-4
V gene: TRBV7-9
CDR3 protein: CASSLLNSVLRRSRYF